Each of the 19 T cell receptor beta chains below was sequenced from the same sample in a study of blood T cell repertoires in COVID-19. The repertoire was sequenced with immunoSEQ multiplex PCR; TCRdb's copy has only in-frame clones and lacks some. The table lists about 480,000 clones, roughly 91% of them singletons. The sequenced sample consisted of peripheral blood. The receptors were gathered from a woman in her 30s with acute or convalescent COVID-19.

The CDR3 coding sequence is TGTGCCAGCAGGTCAAGACAGGGGGGCTGGAATGAGCAGTTCTTC. Translation: CASRSRQGGWNEQFF. The chain recombines TRBV7-8 with TRBJ2-1; TRBD1 aligns across 9 bases. Germline V gene sequence: CDR1 SGHVS, CDR2 FQNEAQ. V lost 6 bases and J lost 7; bases outside the gene matches: 10. The CDR3 totals 15 residues.

This sequence joins TRBV29-1 and TRBJ1-2; D uncertain. Germline loops: CDR1 SQVTM, CDR2 ANQGSEA. This CDR3 is 11 amino acids long. The V gene lost 4 bases and the J gene lost 3 bases, with 6 bases spanning the gap. CDR3 nucleotides: TGCAGCGTTGGAGCGGACTATGGCTACACCTTC. This gives the protein CSVGADYGYTF. Complete variable domain (other parts from reference TRBV29-1 and TRBJ1-2): SAVISQKPSRDICQRGTSLTIQCQVDSQVTMMFWYRQQPGQSLTLIATANQGSEATYESGFVIDKFPISRPNLTFSTLTVSNMSPEDSSIYLCSVGADYGYTFGSGTRLTVV.

V usage is TRBV10-1 and J usage is TRBJ1-6; D may be TRBD1 (5 bases). CDR1 is WNHNN and CDR2 is SYGVQD in the germline V gene (reference sequence). The V end was cut by 3 bases, the J end by 9 bases, with 9 bases between. The CDR3 has 13 amino acids. The DNA of the CDR3 is TGCGCCAGCAGTGACAGGGTCGGTTCACCCCTCCACTTT. As protein: CASSDRVGSPLHF.

This chain joins TRBV5-4 and TRBJ2-1; D is perhaps TRBD2 (5 bases). Germline V gives CDR1 SGHNT, CDR2 YYREEE (reference sequence). The CDR3 length is 12 residues. V lost 0 bases, J lost 7 bases, and 5 bases lay in between. The CDR3 loop is CASSLGGNEQFF. The CDR3 coding sequence is TGTGCCAGCAGCTTGGGCGGGAATGAGCAGTTCTTC. The variable domain in full, completed from reference TRBV5-4 and TRBJ2-1, reads ETGVTQSPTHLIKTRGQQVTLRCSSQSGHNTVSWYQQALGQGPQFIFQYYREEENGRGNFPPRFSGLQFPNYSSELNVNALELDDSALYLCASSLGGNEQFFGPGTRLTVL.

In regard to this clone: This CDR3 is also generated by other DNA sequences in the sample. The rearrangement uses TRBV5-1 and TRBJ2-7; 9 nucleotides line up with TRBD2. CDR3 length equals 16 residues. The ends lost 2 bases at V and 5 bases at J; junction bases unmatched: 11. Germline CDR1 is SGHRS and CDR2 is YFSETQ. In nucleotides, the CDR3 is TGCGCCAGCAGCTTTGGGGCGCGGGGGGGCAGTAACGAGCAGTACTTC. Protein: CASSFGARGGSNEQYF.

The chain employs TRBV5-1 and TRBJ2-2; D is undetermined. In germline, CDR1 is SGHRS, CDR2 YFSETQ. CDR3 length: 16 amino acids. V gave up 4 bases and J gave up 4 bases, with 17 bases separating them. DNA for the CDR3: TGCGCCAGCAGCCCCCGTGAACTGCGAGGCACCGGGGAGCTGTTTTTT. Residues: CASSPRELRGTGELFF.

The rearrangement joins TRBV19 to TRBJ2-3; possibly TRBD2 for D (5 bases). Trimming stripped 5 bases from V and 5 bases from J, with 14 bases between. The germline gives CDR1 LNHDA, CDR2 SQIVND (reference sequence). The CDR3 contains 14 residues. CDR3 nucleotides: TGTGCCAGTAGTGAGAGGGTTCCAGGAGATACGCAGTATTTT. Translation gives CASSERVPGDTQYF.

The genes are TRBV2 and TRBJ2-1; 7 nucleotides align to TRBD1. Germline CDR1 SNHLY, CDR2 FYNNEI. The CDR3 length is 13 residues. V lost 8 bases, J lost 4 bases, and 5 bases stayed unmatched. CDR3 protein: CASGDSPYNEQFF. CDR3 in DNA: TGTGCCAGCGGGGACAGCCCTTACAATGAGCAGTTCTTC.

This chain joins TRBV3-1 (or the pseudogene TRBV3-2) and TRBJ2-7; 10 bases align to TRBD2. CDR3 length: 15 amino acids. After removal of 4 bases from V and 2 bases from J, the junction contained 5 bases not matched to a gene. CDR1 and CDR2 (germline): LGHDT, YNNKEL (reference sequence). The CDR3: CASSRKAGGPYEQYF. The DNA for the CDR3 is TGTGCCAGCAGCCGGAAAGCGGGGGGGCCCTACGAGCAGTACTTC.

The V gene is TRBV10-3, the J gene TRBJ1-1, with 8 positions matching TRBD1. V lost 6 bases to trimming and J lost 1 base; unmatched junction nucleotides: 4. Germline V lookup: CDR1 ENHRY, CDR2 SYGVKD. CDR3 length equals 14 residues. The DNA for the CDR3 is TGTGCCATCAGGGGGACAGGCTCGAACACTGAAGCTTTCTTT. This sequence encodes CAIRGTGSNTEAFF.

The CDR3 protein is CASRGRDYGYTF. Here the CDR3 DNA reads TGCGCCAGCAGAGGCAGGGACTATGGCTACACCTTC. The chain recombines TRBV5-1 with TRBJ1-2, with D perhaps TRBD1 (5 bases). Germline V gene sequence: CDR1 SGHRS, CDR2 YFSETQ. V was pared by 5 bases and J by 3 bases, with 8 bases between. There are 12 residues in the CDR3. Full variable domain (missing parts from reference TRBV5-1 and TRBJ1-2): KAGVTQTPRYLIKTRGQQVTLSCSPISGHRSVSWYQQTPGQGLQFLFEYFSETQRNKGNFPGRFSGRQFSNSRSEMNVSTLELGDSALYLCASRGRDYGYTFGSGTRLTVV.

The V and J genes are TRBV28 and TRBJ1-6, with TRBD1 matching over 10 bases. V lost 6 bases, J lost 6 bases, and 8 bases stayed unmatched. From germline, CDR1 is MDHEN and CDR2 SYDVKM. The CDR3 sequence is 16 residues long. The CDR3 DNA reads TGTGCCAGCAGCCCGCGCGGGGACAGGGGTAATTCACCCCTCCACTTT. Translated, it gives CASSPRGDRGNSPLHF.

The V call is TRBV28, the J call TRBJ1-4; 7 positions agree with TRBD1. Germline values: CDR1 MDHEN, CDR2 SYDVKM. Trimming removed 5 bases from V and 4 bases from J; junction bases left unmatched: 10. The CDR3 has 16 amino acids. The CDR3 sequence is CASSGLTTGSNEKLFF. The CDR3 DNA sequence: TGTGCCAGCAGTGGATTAACGACAGGGAGTAATGAAAAACTGTTTTTT.

In this sample, this clone turned up once. The chain carries TRBV28 and TRBJ2-1; possibly TRBD1 for D (7 bases). Looked up from germline, CDR1 is MDHEN and CDR2 is SYDVKM. The CDR3 length is 11 residues. V lost 8 bases to trimming and J lost 7 bases, with 9 bases between them. The CDR3 nucleotides read TGTGCCAGCCAGGGGGGTAATGAGCAGTTCTTC. Encoded protein: CASQGGNEQFF.

This chain links TRBV3-1 (or the pseudogene TRBV3-2) with TRBJ2-7; D gene uncertain. There are 15 residues in the CDR3. V was pared by 0 bases and J by 4 bases, with 13 bases between. Germline assignment: CDR1 LGHDT and CDR2 YNNKEL (reference sequence). The DNA for the CDR3 is TGTGCCAGCAGCCAAGAGTCGAGGTTACCGTACGAGCAGTACTTC. Residues: CASSQESRLPYEQYF.

The V gene is TRBV24-1, the J gene TRBJ2-7; tentatively, D is TRBD2 (7 bases). Germline values: CDR1 KGHDR, CDR2 SFDVKD. This CDR3 has 13 amino acids. Between the trimmed V and J ends, which lost 10 bases and 7 bases, there was a span of 19 bases. The CDR3, as DNA: TGTGCCACGTCCGGGACTACCAGGGGAGAGCAGTACTTC. Protein sequence: CATSGTTRGEQYF.

This chain joins TRBV4-1 and TRBJ1-6; tentative D call: TRBD1 (6 bases). Germline CDR1 and CDR2: MGHRA and YSYEKL. The V end lost 0 bases, the J end lost 4 bases, and 10 bases lay between the germline ends. This CDR3 is 16 amino acids long. The CDR3 here is CASSQDYGQYNSPLHF. CDR3 nucleotides: TGCGCCAGCAGCCAAGATTACGGACAGTATAATTCACCCCTCCACTTT.

This clone came up once. The chain recombines TRBV7-9 with TRBJ1-6; 8 positions agree with TRBD1. Looked up from germline, CDR1 is SEHNR and CDR2 is FQNEAQ (reference sequence). Losses at the gene ends were 5 bases for V and 8 bases for J; bases not matched to a gene: 8. This CDR3 comprises 15 residues. CDR3 DNA sequence: TGTGCCAGCAGCCTAGGACAGGGCGCGTATTCACCCCTCCACTTT. Its translation: CASSLGQGAYSPLHF.

The chain couples TRBV28 to TRBJ1-1, with D hard to call. The length of the CDR3 is 13 residues. Germline CDR1 MDHEN, CDR2 SYDVKM. Trimming took off 6 bases at V and 4 bases at J, with 12 bases between the two ends. This chain's CDR3 is CASSLVGGTEAFF. The CDR3 DNA is TGTGCCAGCAGCCTCGTCGGCGGCACTGAAGCTTTCTTT. Filled out from reference TRBV28 and TRBJ1-1, the complete variable domain reads DVKVTQSSRYLVKRTGEKVFLECVQDMDHENMFWYRQDPGLGLRLIYFSYDVKMKEKGDIPEGYSVSREKKERFSLILESASTNQTSMYLCASSLVGGTEAFFGQGTRLTVV.